Detailed here is one T cell receptor (beta chain). Its target antigen remains unknown. It has no much larger one-base neighbor in the sample; base qualities were not kept. TCRbeta CDR3 regions were amplified from genomic DNA using the immunoSEQ Assay, a bias-controlled multiplex PCR. Regarding the original processing steps: The number of nucleated cells in each sample was estimated by amplification of reference gene primers within the assay. To quantify the absolute abundance of each unique TCRbeta CDR3 rearrangement, sequence reads were collapsed and filtered. Productive Simpson clonality was computed per sample as the square root of Simpson's diversity index over productive rearrangements. Sourced from immuneACCESS, this table was stored by TCRdb with only in-frame sequences that have V and J called. A share of the clones is absent; for the studies checked, an unresolved V gene accounts for under half, and the remainder has no known explanation. That table is the source of V, J and clone size, and D and trimming were worked out from the DNA. This sample holds about 340,000 clones; around 83% were observed only once. The ten largest clonotypes hold almost 3% of the sample.

These data belong to a study of blood T cell repertoires in COVID-19 (dated by TCRdb to 2020 to 2021). With regard to the full study: Collaborator samples came from the United States, Italy and Spain and covered acute and convalescent phases of COVID-19. Where available, HLA class I and class II types were obtained from metadata supplied by the sample provider rather than from assay-based typing. Nearly every sample came with metadata listing a de-identified subject ID, COVID-19 status, age in years and sex. Subjects who had been exposed to COVID-19, were actively infected with it, or had recovered from it provided the deeply sampled blood TCRbeta repertoires that made up the dataset. The material from the prospective study consisted of cDNA or gDNA derived from T cells, B-cell-depleted T cells, or PBMCs. The samples were drawn from two sources: the first 160 participants of the ongoing ImmuneRACE study, and fewer than 1,500 subjects contributed by 6 global collaborators. The repertoires were released in a freely available public database intended as a resource for research on the immune response to SARS-CoV-2.

Overall study outcomes, separate from this receptor: Clinical and demographic metadata were provided uncurated, with the amount varying by source and participant.

Collaborating institutions collected whole blood in K2EDTA tubes following their own protocols. For TCRbeta analysis, collaborator samples were shipped as frozen whole blood, as isolated PBMCs, or as DNA extracted from either sample type. The CDR1 and CDR2 encoded by the germline V gene (reference sequence) are SGHKS and YYEKEE. Clipping removes 3 bases from V and 7 bases from J, with 10 as the unmatched junction base count. Its CDR3 holds 16 amino acids, cysteine through phenylalanine. Kept here is only the CDR3 DNA, which spans 48 bases and is read in frame from base 1. This chain is built from TRBV5-5 and TRBJ1-6; 7 bases in the junction line up with TRBD1. The TCR comes from a young man with active or convalescent COVID-19. Sequenced material: peripheral blood. The nucleotides are TGTGCCAGCAGCTCTGTGGAGACAGGGTGGAATTCACCCCTCCACTTT. It is translated as CASSSVETGWNSPLHF.